These 28 T cell receptor beta chains were sequenced from one sample in a study of control samples from healthy donors and cancer patients. Clones were sequenced by immunoSEQ multiplex PCR, and TCRdb holds only the in-frame ones, with some missing. Found here are fewer than 500,000 clones, 75% to 95% of them singletons; the top ten hold around 6.5%. The sample taken for sequencing was PBMCs. These receptors came from a man aged 40-49 years with head and neck cancer.

This chain connects TRBV10-1 to TRBJ2-2; tentatively, D is TRBD1 (6 bases). CDR1 is WNHNN, CDR2 SYGVQD, per germline (reference sequence). V was pared by 0 bases and J by 5 bases, with 13 bases between. This CDR3 region has 16 residues. CDR3: CASSESGRGGTGELFF. As DNA, the CDR3 is TGCGCCAGCAGTGAGTCCGGCAGGGGCGGGACCGGGGAGCTGTTTTTT.

This chain connects TRBV21-1 to TRBJ1-3; TRBD1 is taken as the D call from the table, unchecked against the DNA. TRBV21-1 is reported as a pseudogene. This CDR3 has 17 residues. The DNA for the CDR3 is TGTGCCAGCAGCAAATTTGTCGGGCAGGGGGAATGGAACACCATATATTTT. It codes for CASSKFVGQGEWNTIYF.

The V gene is TRBV3-1 (or the pseudogene TRBV3-2), the J gene TRBJ1-1; no clear D gene. CDR1 LGHDT and CDR2 YNNKEL come from the germline V gene (reference sequence). V shed 0 bases and J shed 3 bases, with 5 bases lying between them. This CDR3 region has 13 residues. The CDR3 DNA sequence: TGTGCCAGCAGCCAAGAAGTGGACACTGAAGCTTTCTTT. Protein: CASSQEVDTEAFF.

The rearrangement uses TRBV30 and TRBJ2-4; unclear D gene. The CDR3 is 14 amino acids. Germline CDR1 reads GTSNPN; CDR2 reads SVGIG (reference sequence). The V gene lost 0 bases and the J gene lost 10 bases, with 16 bases spanning the gap. This CDR3 reads CAWSVPDEDPIQYF. The CDR3 DNA follows: TGTGCCTGGAGTGTCCCGGACGAAGACCCAATTCAGTACTTC.

This clone has only one observation. The CDR3 loop is CASSIGTGYYNSPLHF. CDR3 DNA sequence: TGTGCCAGTAGTATCGGGACAGGGTACTATAATTCACCCCTCCACTTT. The chain uses TRBV19 and TRBJ1-6, with 9 bases fitting TRBD1. With 3 bases clipped from V and 3 bases from J, the junction kept 3 bases outside the gene matches. Germline V gene lookup returns CDR1 LNHDA and CDR2 SQIVND (reference sequence). This CDR3 has 16 residues.

V and J are TRBV6-5 and TRBJ1-1; D is ambiguous. Germline V lookup: CDR1 MNHEY, CDR2 SVGAGI. The CDR3 length is 14 residues. V was trimmed by 2 bases and J by 11 bases, leaving 18 bases between them. As DNA, the CDR3 is TGTGCCAGCAGTTACCACGTCACGGAACTAGCGGCTTTCTTT. Encoded protein: CASSYHVTELAAFF.

This clone occurred once. The gene calls are TRBV7-3 and TRBJ2-7; D is ambiguous. V gave up 2 bases and J gave up 2 bases, with 7 bases separating them. CDR3 length: 13 amino acids. The germline gives CDR1 SGHTA, CDR2 FQGTGA. The CDR3 DNA sequence: TGTGCCAGCAGCTTACTAGGTCCCTACGAGCAGTACTTC. Its protein product is CASSLLGPYEQYF. The full variable domain, with the rest looked up from reference TRBV7-3 and TRBJ2-7, is GAGVSQTPSNKVTEKGKYVELRCDPISGHTALYWYRQSLGQGPEFLIYFQGTGAADDSGLPNDRFFAVRPEGSVSTLKIQRTERGDSAVYLCASSLLGPYEQYFGPGTRLTVT.

This chain connects TRBV6-5 to TRBJ1-1, with D unclear. Trimming left V 8 bases short and J 0 bases short, with 10 bases between. The CDR3 totals 13 residues. CDR1 is MNHEY, CDR2 SVGAGI, per germline. DNA of the CDR3: TGTGCCAGCCTTGGGAGTGTGAACACTGAAGCTTTCTTT. Translated, it gives CASLGSVNTEAFF.

The V gene is TRBV7-6, the J gene TRBJ1-2; TRBD1 aligns across 7 bases. V gave up 0 bases and J gave up 13 bases; unmatched junction bases: 11. The CDR3 is made up of 14 amino acids. The germline V gene encodes CDR1 SGHVS and CDR2 FNYEAQ. CDR3: CASSLALQGVPSTF. For the CDR3, the DNA is TGTGCCAGCAGCTTAGCTTTGCAGGGGGTCCCCTCCACCTTC.

The rearrangement links TRBV7-9 to TRBJ2-4, with 10 bases matching TRBD1. Looked up from germline, CDR1 is SEHNR and CDR2 is FQNEAQ (reference sequence). The ends lost 5 bases at V and 6 bases at J; junction bases unmatched: 7. This CDR3 has 15 residues. The CDR3 sequence: CASSETGTGVNIQYF. The DNA for the CDR3 is TGTGCCAGCAGCGAAACCGGGACAGGGGTAAACATTCAGTACTTC.

The rearrangement uses TRBV6-2 or TRBV6-3 and TRBJ1-5; 8 nucleotides line up with TRBD1. The CDR3 contains 14 residues. The germline V gene has CDR1 MNHEY and CDR2 SVGEGT. J gave up 6 bases and V 5 bases, and 6 bases lay outside the gene matches. For the CDR3, the DNA is TGTGCCAGCAGTAATCCAGGGGGCAGTCAGCCCCAGCATTTT. It codes for CASSNPGGSQPQHF.

The rearrangement joins TRBV29-1 to TRBJ1-2; no reliable D call. Trimming shortened V by 6 bases and J by 8 bases, and 10 bases separated the two germline ends. The CDR3 sequence is 10 residues long. Germline V lookup: CDR1 SQVTM, CDR2 ANQGSEA. CDR3 loop: CSVDDGGYTF. The CDR3 DNA reads as TGCAGCGTCGATGATGGCGGCTACACCTTC.

In this sample, this clone turned up a few times. The rearrangement joins TRBV7-2 to TRBJ1-6; the match to TRBD1 covers 7 bases. This CDR3 region has 14 residues. V dropped 5 bases and J dropped 6; count of bases not matched to a gene: 4. Looked up from germline, CDR1 is SGHTA and CDR2 is FQGNSA. The CDR3: CASSPDRSNSPLHF. The CDR3 coding sequence is TGTGCCAGCAGCCCGGACAGGAGTAATTCACCCCTCCACTTT.

This chain links TRBV7-2 with TRBJ2-7; TRBD2 agrees at 12 bases. V dropped 5 bases and J dropped 0; count of bases not matched to a gene: 8. Germline lookup yields CDR1 SGHTA and CDR2 FQGNSA. CDR3 length: 17 amino acids. The chain's CDR3 is CASSPRLAGATSYEQYF. The CDR3, as DNA: TGTGCCAGCAGCCCCAGACTAGCGGGGGCGACCTCCTACGAGCAGTACTTC.

J is TRBJ2-1 and V is TRBV30; no clear D. Germline CDR1 GTSNPN, CDR2 SVGIG (reference sequence). Deletions cut 1 base from V and 4 bases from J, with 11 bases between. The CDR3 totals 14 residues. The CDR3 reads CAWSGMIGYNEQFF. The CDR3 nucleotides read TGTGCCTGGAGTGGGATGATAGGGTACAATGAGCAGTTCTTC. The full variable domain, its missing parts supplied by reference TRBV30 and TRBJ2-1, is SQTIHQWPATLVQPVGSPLSLECTVEGTSNPNLYWYRQAAGRGLQLLFYSVGIGQISSEVPQNLSASRPQDRQFILSSKKLLLSDSGFYLCAWSGMIGYNEQFFGPGTRLTVL.

The V gene is TRBV24-1, the J gene TRBJ2-1; no firm D call. The CDR3 is 12 amino acids. From germline, CDR1 is KGHDR and CDR2 SFDVKD. The germline V and J ends were trimmed by 2 bases and 8 bases, with 6 bases remaining between them. CDR3 in amino acids: CATSDYADEQFF. The DNA for the CDR3 is TGTGCCACCAGTGATTATGCCGATGAGCAGTTCTTC.

The rearrangement links TRBV15 to TRBJ2-5; TRBD1 or TRBD2 may be the D gene (5 bases each). This CDR3 has 13 amino acids. In germline, CDR1 is LNHNV, CDR2 YYDKDF (reference sequence). The V end lost 5 bases, the J end lost 0 bases, and 7 bases lay between the germline ends. The CDR3 loop is CATSGGYQETQYF. CDR3 bases: TGTGCCACCAGCGGGGGATACCAAGAGACCCAGTACTTC.

The chain joins TRBV5-4 to TRBJ2-3; tentative D call: TRBD1 (5 bases). The V end lost 2 bases, the J end lost 2 bases, and 12 bases lay between the germline ends. This CDR3 is 15 amino acids long. The V gene's germline CDR1 is SGHNT and CDR2 YYREEE (reference sequence). CDR3 region: CASSLATGSTDTQYF. The CDR3 nucleotides read TGTGCCAGCAGCTTAGCCACAGGTTCCACAGATACGCAGTATTTT.

This rearrangement joins TRBV19 to TRBJ1-1, with D uncertain. Trimming took off 5 bases at V and 0 bases at J, with 13 bases between the two ends. This CDR3 has 15 amino acids. The germline V gene has CDR1 LNHDA and CDR2 SQIVND (reference sequence). The CDR3 spells CASSFSGTMNTEAFF. The CDR3 bases are TGTGCCAGTAGTTTTTCAGGTACCATGAACACTGAAGCTTTCTTT.

The chain couples TRBV6-2 or TRBV6-3 to TRBJ2-3; D possibly uses TRBD1 or TRBD2 (5 bases each). V shed 5 bases and J shed 1 base, with 10 bases lying between them. From germline, CDR1 is MNHEY and CDR2 SVGEGT. The CDR3 loop spans 14 amino acids. CDR3 sequence: CASSLLGGTDTQYF. In DNA, the CDR3 is TGTGCCAGCAGTCTACTGGGGGGCACAGATACGCAGTATTTT.

The DNA of the CDR3 is TGTGCCAGTAGTAAAGGGACTAGCGGGGGGGTAGATACGCAGTATTTT. Amino acid sequence: CASSKGTSGGVDTQYF. The chain joins TRBV19 to TRBJ2-3; 16 positions agree with TRBD2. This CDR3 spans 16 amino acids. Looked up from germline, CDR1 is LNHDA and CDR2 is SQIVND (reference sequence). Trimming took 4 bases from V and 5 from J; bases not matched to a gene: 3.

The genes are TRBV15 and TRBJ2-7; D call uncertain. This CDR3 has 15 residues. Germline CDR1 reads LNHNV; CDR2 reads YYDKDF (reference sequence). The V gene lost 0 bases and the J gene lost 6 bases, with 15 bases spanning the gap. The CDR3 is CATSRDTSKDAEQYF. Here the CDR3 DNA reads TGTGCCACCAGCAGAGATACCTCAAAGGACGCCGAGCAGTACTTC.

This clone has just a few counts. The rearrangement uses TRBV9 and TRBJ2-2, with 7 bases fitting TRBD1. Trimming at V came to 0 bases and at J to 2 bases, leaving 4 bases not matched to a gene. The CDR3 contains 16 residues. Germline V lookup: CDR1 SGDLS, CDR2 YYNGEE. The DNA of the CDR3 is TGTGCCAGCAGCGTAGCGGGACAGACTAACACCGGGGAGCTGTTTTTT. Its protein product is CASSVAGQTNTGELFF.

The chain carries TRBV3-1 (or the pseudogene TRBV3-2) and TRBJ2-1, with D unclear. Germline V gene data show CDR1 as LGHDT and CDR2 as YNNKEL (reference sequence). CDR3 length equals 20 residues. V dropped 2 bases and J dropped 1 base, with 24 bases sitting between them. The CDR3 bases are TGTGCCAGCAGCCAAATGGCCCTTTTTGGACGGCTGGGGTCCTACAATGAGCAGTTCTTC. It translates to CASSQMALFGRLGSYNEQFF.

This rearrangement joins TRBV7-2 to TRBJ1-1; a weak D match, TRBD1 (6 bases). The CDR3 covers 16 residues. V lost 3 bases and J 4 bases, leaving 18 bases between the germline ends. Germline lookup yields CDR1 SGHTA and CDR2 FQGNSA. CDR3 region: CASSFRQGLVSTEAFF. CDR3 DNA sequence: TGTGCCAGCAGCTTTCGGCAGGGGTTGGTTAGCACTGAAGCTTTCTTT.

The V call is TRBV2, the J call TRBJ1-1; D gene unclear. The CDR3 has 10 amino acids. V was shortened by 10 bases and J by 4 bases, with 7 bases between the two germline ends. Per germline, CDR1 SNHLY and CDR2 FYNNEI. CDR3 amino acids: CAMGGTEAFF. The CDR3 region has the DNA TGTGCCATGGGTGGCACTGAAGCTTTCTTT.

The genes are TRBV5-1 and TRBJ2-5; 11 positions agree with TRBD2. J was trimmed by 2 bases and V by 0 bases; bases with no gene match: 3. This CDR3 has 16 residues. Germline CDR1 is SGHRS and CDR2 is YFSETQ. The chain's CDR3 is CASSLGGLADQETQYF. CDR3 bases: TGCGCCAGCAGCTTGGGGGGACTAGCGGATCAAGAGACCCAGTACTTC.

CDR3 nucleotide sequence: TGTGCCTGGAGCCTCCCCGGCGGGAGAGAGCAGTACTTC. It encodes CAWSLPGGREQYF. This chain connects TRBV30 to TRBJ2-7, with 7 nucleotides matching TRBD2. V was pared by 3 bases and J by 7 bases, with 9 bases of the junction left unmatched. The CDR3 has 13 amino acids. From germline, CDR1 is GTSNPN and CDR2 SVGIG (reference sequence).